What follows are 17 T cell receptor beta chains derived from one specimen sequenced in a study of blood T cell repertoires in COVID-19. Assay: immunoSEQ multiplex PCR; the TCRdb copy retains only in-frame clones and omits some. The sample shows around 180,000 clones, over 65% of them seen only once. The sequenced sample was peripheral blood. Receptor source: a person between 70 and 80 years old with COVID-19, enrolled during active disease.

This clone was seen just once. This chain uses TRBV3-1 (or the pseudogene TRBV3-2) with TRBJ1-5, with TRBD1 identical over 10 bases. After removal of 0 bases from V and 7 bases from J, the junction contained 9 bases not matched to a gene. The length of the CDR3 is 17 residues. Germline V lookup: CDR1 LGHDT, CDR2 YNNKEL (reference sequence). The CDR3 loop is CASSQEVRTGGTQPQHF. The CDR3 DNA sequence: TGTGCCAGCAGCCAAGAAGTCAGGACAGGGGGAACACAGCCCCAGCATTTT.

The chain combines TRBV7-3 with TRBJ1-1; weak D call: TRBD1 (6 bases). V lost 3 bases and J 4 bases, leaving 12 bases between the germline ends. The germline V gene has CDR1 SGHTA and CDR2 FQGTGA. The CDR3 consists of 14 residues. In DNA, the CDR3 is TGTGCCAGCAGCTTCGACAGGTACAGCACTGAAGCTTTCTTT. It is translated as CASSFDRYSTEAFF.

J is TRBJ2-5 and V is TRBV27; D unclear. This CDR3 has 14 amino acids. V gave up 1 base and J gave up 1 base, with 7 bases separating them. Germline CDR1 is MNHEY and CDR2 is SMNVEV (reference sequence). The CDR3 sequence is CASSLYNSQETQYF. The CDR3 coding sequence is TGTGCCAGCAGTTTATATAACAGCCAAGAGACCCAGTACTTC.

The J gene is TRBJ2-1, the V gene TRBV7-2, with TRBD2 matching over 11 bases. Germline CDR1 SGHTA, CDR2 FQGNSA. The CDR3 is made up of 16 amino acids. With V trimmed by 2 bases and J by 6 bases, 6 bases remained unmatched. In DNA form, the CDR3 reads TGTGCCAGCAGCTTATTAGCGGGGGGGCAGGGCAATGAGCAGTTCTTC. Residues: CASSLLAGGQGNEQFF.

The chain is built from TRBV28 and TRBJ2-1; 8 nucleotides match TRBD2. CDR3 length equals 13 residues. Germline loops: CDR1 MDHEN, CDR2 SYDVKM. The CDR3 is CVCPGLVLHEQFF. The CDR3 DNA follows: TGTGTCTGCCCGGGACTAGTGTTACATGAGCAGTTCTTC.

The DNA of the CDR3 is TGTGCCAGCAGCGGACAGAACTATGGCTACACCTTC. The encoded protein is CASSGQNYGYTF. The chain carries TRBV28 and TRBJ1-2; TRBD1 might be the D (6 bases). The CDR3 runs 12 residues. V was pared by 6 bases and J by 2 bases, with 7 bases between. Germline V gives CDR1 MDHEN, CDR2 SYDVKM.

This clone has only a few counts. The chain links TRBV29-1 to TRBJ1-2; TRBD1 matches 7 bases. Trimming removed 1 base from V and 4 bases from J; junction bases left unmatched: 18. Germline CDR1 SQVTM, CDR2 ANQGSEA. The CDR3 is made up of 18 amino acids. This chain's CDR3 is CSVEGLGDRAQLAYGYTF. CDR3 DNA: TGCAGCGTTGAAGGGTTGGGAGACAGGGCCCAATTAGCCTATGGCTACACCTTC.

The chain is built from TRBV10-3 and TRBJ2-1; 12 positions match TRBD2. Trimming removed 6 bases from V and 9 bases from J; junction bases left unmatched: 12. This CDR3 is 16 amino acids long. Germline assignment: CDR1 ENHRY and CDR2 SYGVKD. In DNA form, the CDR3 reads TGTGCCATCAGAAGACTAGCGGGGGATTCTGGGGGTGAGCAGTTCTTC. Translated, it gives CAIRRLAGDSGGEQFF.

The chain employs TRBV5-6 and TRBJ2-7; D not resolved. V dropped 3 bases and J dropped 1 base, with 2 bases sitting between them. There are 11 residues in the CDR3. The V gene's germline CDR1 is SGHDT and CDR2 YYEEEE. For the CDR3, the DNA is TGTGCCAGCAGCTCTTCCTACGAGCAGTACTTC. It yields the protein CASSSSYEQYF. Looking up the rest from reference TRBV5-6 and TRBJ2-7 gives the full variable domain: DAGVTQSPTHLIKTRGQQVTLRCSPKSGHDTVSWYQQALGQGPQFIFQYYEEEERQRGNFPDRFSGHQFPNYSSELNVNALLLGDSALYLCASSSSYEQYFGPGTRLTVT.

The chain employs TRBV7-2 and TRBJ2-3; weak D call: TRBD1 (5 bases). This CDR3 comprises 17 residues. Per the germline V gene, CDR1 is SGHTA and CDR2 is FQGNSA. The ends were cut back, 3 bases at V and 0 bases at J, with 16 bases in the middle. CDR3 nucleotides: TGTGCCAGCAGCTTTGACCGACCGACAGTTAGCACAGATACGCAGTATTTT. This translates into CASSFDRPTVSTDTQYF. The variable domain in full, with the rest retrieved from reference TRBV7-2 and TRBJ2-3, is GAGVSQSPSNKVTEKGKDVELRCDPISGHTALYWYRQSLGQGLEFLIYFQGNSAPDKSGLPSDRFSAERTGGSVSTLTIQRTQQEDSAVYLCASSFDRPTVSTDTQYFGPGTRLTVL.

This sequence joins TRBV13 and TRBJ2-5; a possible D gene is TRBD1 (5 bases). This CDR3 contains 14 residues. Germline CDR1 and CDR2: PRHDT and FYEKMQ (reference sequence). Trimming left V 1 base short and J 5 bases short, with 11 bases between. In nucleotides, the CDR3 is TGTGCCAGCAGCTTAGCCCAGGCAGGGGAGACCCAGTACTTC. Translation: CASSLAQAGETQYF.

The DNA of the CDR3 is TGTGCCAGCTCTAATGTGGGGGGGCTTAAGACCCAGTACTTC. Translated, it gives CASSNVGGLKTQYF. The J gene is TRBJ2-5, the V gene TRBV28; maybe TRBD2 (7 bases). CDR1 and CDR2 (germline): MDHEN, SYDVKM. V lost 8 bases to trimming and J lost 6 bases, with 19 bases between them. This CDR3 has 14 residues.

The V gene is TRBV6-2 or TRBV6-3, the J gene TRBJ2-7; TRBD2 is a possible D gene (6 bases). The CDR3 is 13 residues long. Germline loops: CDR1 MNHEY, CDR2 SVGEGT. Trimming pared 4 bases from V and 4 bases from J, leaving 11 bases between. The CDR3: CASSFRERYEQYF. The CDR3 DNA sequence: TGTGCCAGCAGTTTTCGGGAGAGATACGAGCAGTACTTC.

This chain uses TRBV20-1 with TRBJ2-5; 9 bases agree with TRBD2. Germline assignment: CDR1 DFQATT and CDR2 SNEGSKA (reference sequence). CDR3 length equals 16 residues. V dropped 3 bases and J dropped 0; count of bases not matched to a gene: 8. In nucleotides, the CDR3 is TGCAGTGCTAGTGGGGTGCGGGGGGGCGACCAAGAGACCCAGTACTTC. This gives the protein CSASGVRGGDQETQYF.

The gene calls are TRBV24-1 and TRBJ2-2; 8 positions match TRBD2. The germline gives CDR1 KGHDR, CDR2 SFDVKD. V shed 4 bases, J shed 7 bases, and the junction held 10 bases outside the gene matches. The CDR3 is 16 amino acids. The CDR3 sequence is CATSEAKRGFGGELFF. Here the CDR3 DNA reads TGTGCCACCAGTGAGGCCAAGCGGGGGTTTGGCGGGGAGCTGTTTTTT.

The chain joins TRBV11-2 to TRBJ1-1; D is ambiguous. Trimming pared 5 bases from V and 8 bases from J, leaving 21 bases between. Germline V lookup: CDR1 SGHAT, CDR2 FQNNGV. The CDR3 contains 15 residues. CDR3 protein: CASSPRAGIPPEAFF. For the CDR3, the DNA is TGTGCCAGCAGCCCCCGAGCGGGGATCCCTCCAGAAGCTTTCTTT.

The rearrangement links TRBV2 to TRBJ1-2; unclear D gene. Germline values: CDR1 SNHLY, CDR2 FYNNEI. The CDR3 sequence is 11 residues long. The V and J ends lost 2 bases and 7 bases respectively, with 5 bases between them. The CDR3 sequence: CASSEIFGYTF. CDR3 DNA sequence: TGTGCCAGCAGTGAAATCTTTGGCTACACCTTC.